The rows below give T cell receptor beta chains drawn from one sample of a study of response to subunit inactivated influenza vaccine. MiXCR was run by TCRdb on the RT-PCR reads, yielding one entry per CDR3 protein. The sample holds hundreds of thousands of distinct CDR3 sequences, around 15% seen once. Sequencing was performed on PBMCs from blood, taken 14 days before vaccination. Source of these receptors: a man in his fifties who received an inactivated influenza vaccine. CDR3s include the opening cysteine and the closing phenylalanine or tryptophan. The D gene is left open where the match is weak. Where a row states a size, it is once, few, many or the class of an expanded clone; other rows omit it.

size,J,V,D,CDR3,DNA
many,TRBJ2-5,TRBV2,TRBD1,CASSPGQGSQETQYF,TGTGCCAGCAGCCCGGGACAGGGGTCCCAAGAGACCCAGTACTTC
few,TRBJ1-2,TRBV14,NA,CASSQVPRALPYNYGYTF,TGTGCCAGCAGCCAAGTCCCCCGGGCGCTCCCCTACAACTATGGCTACACCTTC
NA,TRBJ2-1,TRBV25-1,TRBD2,CASRSPRTSGGQRYNEQFF,TGTGCCAGCAGGTCCCCTCGGACTAGCGGGGGCCAACGGTACAATGAGCAGTTCTTC
many,TRBJ2-7,TRBV7-9,NA,CASSLGTEFYEQYF,TGTGCCAGCAGCTTAGGGACAGAATTCTACGAGCAGTACTTC
few,TRBJ2-2,TRBV9,TRBD1,CASSVTPGQGSFTGELFF,TGTGCCAGCAGCGTCACACCGGGACAGGGGTCGTTCACCGGGGAGCTGTTTTTT
few,TRBJ2-7,TRBV23-1,NA,CASSHIARGSSYEQYF,TGCGCCAGCAGTCATATTGCGCGGGGAAGCTCCTACGAGCAGTACTTC
NA,TRBJ2-1,TRBV20-1,NA,CSASKALNVYEQFF,TGCAGTGCTAGCAAAGCGCTTAACGTCTATGAGCAGTTCTTC
few,TRBJ2-5,TRBV18,NA,CASSLNRASANTRETQYF,TGTGCCAGCTCACTCAACAGGGCGTCCGCGAACACGAGGGAGACCCAGTACTTC
few,TRBJ2-3,TRBV20-1,TRBD1,CSARDPGQGSDTQYF,TGCAGTGCTAGAGACCCGGGACAGGGTTCAGATACGCAGTATTTT
NA,TRBJ1-6,TRBV7-2,NA,CASSLEAGSPLHF,TGTGCCAGCAGCTTAGAAGCTGGGTCACCCCTCCACTTT
few,TRBJ1-5,TRBV6-4,TRBD1,CASIRDSASNQPQHF,TGTGCCAGCATAAGGGACAGCGCTAGCAATCAGCCCCAGCATTTT
few,TRBJ2-5,TRBV24-1,TRBD1,CATSDAPGQGYGETQYF,TGTGCCACCAGTGATGCCCCGGGACAGGGGTATGGAGAGACCCAGTACTTC
few,TRBJ1-5,TRBV12-3/TRBV12-4,NA,CASSFWGEEGQPQHF,TGTGCCAGCAGTTTTTGGGGGGAGGAAGGTCAGCCCCAGCATTTT
NA,TRBJ2-7,TRBV6-2/TRBV6-3,TRBD2,CASSYEASGRRYEQYF,TGTGCCAGCAGTTACGAGGCTAGCGGGAGAAGGTACGAGCAGTACTTC
many,TRBJ2-1,TRBV20-1,TRBD2,CSASPRRRLAGVHNEQFF,TGCAGTGCTAGTCCCCGCCGTAGACTAGCGGGAGTCCACAATGAGCAGTTCTTC
few,TRBJ2-2,TRBV11-2,TRBD2,CASSPGLAGRSGTGELFF,TGTGCCAGCAGCCCAGGACTAGCGGGGCGTTCGGGGACCGGGGAGCTGTTTTTT